The subject of this entry is one T cell receptor (beta chain). Measured with immunoSEQ multiplex PCR; TCRdb has only the in-frame clones, and not every one. Of 320,000 or so clones listed, 75% to 90% are singletons. The data were obtained in a study of blood T cell repertoires in COVID-19. With 0 bases removed from V and 0 bases from J, the gap between germline ends came to 14 bases. The length of the CDR3 is 18 residues. CDR1 and CDR2 (germline): KGHDR, SFDVKD. Specimen: PBMCs or T cells enriched from blood (not recorded which). The clonotype comes from a young man who had recovered from COVID-19. J is TRBJ2-1 and V is TRBV24-1; D is possibly TRBD2 (6 bases). CDR3 sequence reads: CATSDLSRGAPSYNEQFF. CDR3 DNA sequence: TGTGCCACCAGTGATTTGAGTCGCGGGGCTCCCTCCTACAATGAGCAGTTCTTC.